The clone carrying this T cell receptor (beta chain) occurred a few times. These data originate in a study of human T cells and chemical hapten exposure. About the research overall: Sensitization applied 2% DPC to approximately 2 cm by approximately 2 cm of upper inner arm skin. Mostly female, the patients presented with alopecia areata, totalis or universalis.

Germline assignment: CDR1 MNHNS and CDR2 SASEGT. Unmatched junction bases numbered 6, after V lost 5 bases and J lost 1 base. This CDR3 comprises 15 residues. TCRdb independently ran MiXCR on the RACE reads; one entry per CDR3 protein. The sample gives roughly 100,000 distinct CDR3 sequences, under 35% of which show up once; roughly 2.6% is in the top ten. Time point defined: patch test 3, about 24 weeks after DPC sensitization. This sample's treatment: therapeutic diphenylcyclopropenone sensitization with weekly scalp DPC. Samples of blood were obtained prior to the application of each patch test. Alopecia patients between 18 and 70 years old and suitable for DPC were used as donors.

This clonotype was sampled from a man aged 40-50 years with alopecia areata. Some clones in this sample may be carry-over from other donors' samples. The input for sequencing was whole blood, taken in connection with sensitization to the hapten diphenylcyclopropenone (DPC). The chain recombines TRBV6-1 with TRBJ2-5; 8 bases line up with TRBD1. CDR3 nucleotides: TGTGCCAGCAGTACTGGACAGGGAGGCCAAGAGACCCAGTACTTC. Translating it yields CASSTGQGGQETQYF.